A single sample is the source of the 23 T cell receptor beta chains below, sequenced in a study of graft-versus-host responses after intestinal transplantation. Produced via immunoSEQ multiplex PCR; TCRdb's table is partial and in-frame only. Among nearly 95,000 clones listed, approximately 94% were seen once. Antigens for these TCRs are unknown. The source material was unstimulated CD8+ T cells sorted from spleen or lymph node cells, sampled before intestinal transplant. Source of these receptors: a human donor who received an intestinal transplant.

The CDR3 bases are TGTGCCAGCAAGGGACAGAGGGTTGGCTACACCTTC. This translates into CASKGQRVGYTF. The rearrangement links TRBV10-3 to TRBJ1-2; 7 nucleotides agree with TRBD1. The CDR3 is made up of 12 amino acids. The germline V gene has CDR1 ENHRY and CDR2 SYGVKD. With V trimmed by 10 bases and J by 7 bases, 9 bases remained unmatched.

The DNA of the CDR3 is TGTGCCAGCAGCTCAAGCCAGGGGAACTATGGCTACACCTTC. Its translation: CASSSSQGNYGYTF. The chain recombines TRBV7-9 with TRBJ1-2, with D maybe TRBD1 (6 bases). This CDR3 is 14 amino acids long. The V and J ends lost 4 bases and 2 bases respectively, with 11 bases between them. The germline V gene has CDR1 SEHNR and CDR2 FQNEAQ (reference sequence).

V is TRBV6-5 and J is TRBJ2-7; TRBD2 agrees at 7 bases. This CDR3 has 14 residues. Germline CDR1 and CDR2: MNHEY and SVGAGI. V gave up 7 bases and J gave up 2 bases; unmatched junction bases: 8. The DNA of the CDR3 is TGTGCCAGCACCCCAACGGGAGGAACCTACGAGCAGTACTTC. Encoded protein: CASTPTGGTYEQYF.

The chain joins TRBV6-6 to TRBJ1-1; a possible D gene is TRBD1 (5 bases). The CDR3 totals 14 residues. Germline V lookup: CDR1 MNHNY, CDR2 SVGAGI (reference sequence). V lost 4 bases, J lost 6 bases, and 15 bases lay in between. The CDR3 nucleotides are TGTGCCAGCAGTTCAACGGTTTGGGGCTCTGAAGCTTTCTTT. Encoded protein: CASSSTVWGSEAFF.

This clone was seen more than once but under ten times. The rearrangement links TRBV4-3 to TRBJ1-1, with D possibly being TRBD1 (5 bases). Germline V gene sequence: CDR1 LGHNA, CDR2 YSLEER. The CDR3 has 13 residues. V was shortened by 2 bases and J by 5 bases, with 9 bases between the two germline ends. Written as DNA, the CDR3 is TGCGCCAGCAGCCAACAGCAGGGAACTGAAGCTTTCTTT. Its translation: CASSQQQGTEAFF.

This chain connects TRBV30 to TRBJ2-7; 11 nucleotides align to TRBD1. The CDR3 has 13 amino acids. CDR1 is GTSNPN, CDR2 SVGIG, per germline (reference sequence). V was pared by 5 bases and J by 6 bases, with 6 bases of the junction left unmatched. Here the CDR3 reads CAWGWDRGFEQYF. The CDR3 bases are TGTGCCTGGGGGTGGGACAGGGGGTTCGAGCAGTACTTC.

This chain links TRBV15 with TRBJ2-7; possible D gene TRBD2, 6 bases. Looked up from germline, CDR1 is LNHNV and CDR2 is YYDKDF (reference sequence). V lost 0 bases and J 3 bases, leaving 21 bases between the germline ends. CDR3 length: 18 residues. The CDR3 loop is CATSRDPEGRLLGYEQYF. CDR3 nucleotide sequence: TGTGCCACCAGCAGAGATCCGGAGGGGCGGCTATTGGGCTACGAGCAGTACTTC.

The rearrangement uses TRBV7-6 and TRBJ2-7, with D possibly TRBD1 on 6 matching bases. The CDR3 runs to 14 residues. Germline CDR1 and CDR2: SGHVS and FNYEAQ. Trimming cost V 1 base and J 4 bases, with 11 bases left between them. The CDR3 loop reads CASSLGSQGYEQYF. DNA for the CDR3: TGTGCCAGCAGCTTAGGGAGCCAGGGGTACGAGCAGTACTTC. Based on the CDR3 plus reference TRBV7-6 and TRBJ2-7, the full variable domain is GAGVSQSPRYKVTKRGQDVALRCDPISGHVSLYWYRQALGQGPEFLTYFNYEAQQDKSGLPNDRFSAERPEGSISTLTIQRTEQRDSAMYRCASSLGSQGYEQYFGPGTRLTVT.

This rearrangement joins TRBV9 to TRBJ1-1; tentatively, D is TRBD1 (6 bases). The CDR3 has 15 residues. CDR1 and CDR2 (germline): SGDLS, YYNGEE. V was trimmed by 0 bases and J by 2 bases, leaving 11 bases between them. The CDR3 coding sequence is TGTGCCAGCAGCGTAGTGGACAGCTTAAACACTGAAGCTTTCTTT. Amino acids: CASSVVDSLNTEAFF.

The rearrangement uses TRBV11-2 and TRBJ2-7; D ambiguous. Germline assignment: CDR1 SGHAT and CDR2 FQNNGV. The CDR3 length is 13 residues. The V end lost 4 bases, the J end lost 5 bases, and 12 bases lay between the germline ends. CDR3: CASSSYVSDEQYF. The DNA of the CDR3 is TGTGCCAGCAGCTCGTATGTAAGCGACGAGCAGTACTTC.

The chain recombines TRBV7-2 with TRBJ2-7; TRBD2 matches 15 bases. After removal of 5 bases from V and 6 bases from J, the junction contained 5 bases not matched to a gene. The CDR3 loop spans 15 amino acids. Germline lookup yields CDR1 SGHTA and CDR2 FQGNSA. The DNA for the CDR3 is TGTGCCAGCAGCCGGACTAGCGGGGGGGCCGGCGAGCAGTACTTC. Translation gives CASSRTSGGAGEQYF.

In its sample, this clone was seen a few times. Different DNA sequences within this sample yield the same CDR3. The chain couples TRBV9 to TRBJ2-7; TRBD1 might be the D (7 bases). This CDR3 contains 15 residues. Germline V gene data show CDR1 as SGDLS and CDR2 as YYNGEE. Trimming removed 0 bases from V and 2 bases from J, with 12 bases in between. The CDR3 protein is CASSVGGGGAYEQYF. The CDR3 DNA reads TGTGCCAGCAGCGTAGGAGGAGGGGGCGCCTACGAGCAGTACTTC.

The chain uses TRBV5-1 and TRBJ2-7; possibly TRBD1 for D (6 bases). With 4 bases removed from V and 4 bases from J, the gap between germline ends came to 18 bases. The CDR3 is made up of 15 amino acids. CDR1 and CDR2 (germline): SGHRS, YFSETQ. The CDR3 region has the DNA TGCGCCAGCAGCGCGGAGGACAGTACCTTTTACGAGCAGTACTTC. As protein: CASSAEDSTFYEQYF.

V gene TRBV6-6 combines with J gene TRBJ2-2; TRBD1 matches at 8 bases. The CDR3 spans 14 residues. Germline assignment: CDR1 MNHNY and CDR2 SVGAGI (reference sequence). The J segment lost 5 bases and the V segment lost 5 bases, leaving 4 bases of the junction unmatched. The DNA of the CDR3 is TGTGCCAGCAGTCTCCAGGGGGCTACCGGGGAGCTGTTTTTT. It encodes CASSLQGATGELFF.

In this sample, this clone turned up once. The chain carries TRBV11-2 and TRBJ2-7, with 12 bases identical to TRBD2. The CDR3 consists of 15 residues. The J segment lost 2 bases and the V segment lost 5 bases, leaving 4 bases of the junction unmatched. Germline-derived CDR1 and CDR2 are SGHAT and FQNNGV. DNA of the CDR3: TGTGCCAGCAGCCCCCGACTAGCGGGGGCCTACGAGCAGTACTTC. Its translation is CASSPRLAGAYEQYF.

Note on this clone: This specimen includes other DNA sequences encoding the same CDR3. The CDR3 loop is CASSLSGGMNTEAFF. Here the CDR3 DNA reads TGTGCCAGCAGTTTATCCGGGGGTATGAACACTGAAGCTTTCTTT. The chain recombines TRBV27 with TRBJ1-1; D might be TRBD1 (5 bases). V lost 0 bases, J lost 0 bases, and 8 bases lay in between. The CDR3 extends over 15 amino acids. The germline CDR1 and CDR2 sequences are MNHEY and SMNVEV (reference sequence).

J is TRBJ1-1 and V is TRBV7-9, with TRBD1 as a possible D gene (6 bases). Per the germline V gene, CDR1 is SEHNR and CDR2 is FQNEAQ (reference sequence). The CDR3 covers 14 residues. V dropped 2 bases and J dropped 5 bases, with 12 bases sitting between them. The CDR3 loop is CASSLPGEWTEAFF. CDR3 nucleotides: TGTGCCAGCAGCTTACCAGGGGAGTGGACTGAAGCTTTCTTT.

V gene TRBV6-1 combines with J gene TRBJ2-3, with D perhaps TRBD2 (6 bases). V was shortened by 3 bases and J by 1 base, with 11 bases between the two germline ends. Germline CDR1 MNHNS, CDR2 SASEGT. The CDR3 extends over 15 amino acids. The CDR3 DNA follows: TGTGCCAGCAGTGATAGGCCTAGCGGCACAGATACGCAGTATTTT. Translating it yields CASSDRPSGTDTQYF.

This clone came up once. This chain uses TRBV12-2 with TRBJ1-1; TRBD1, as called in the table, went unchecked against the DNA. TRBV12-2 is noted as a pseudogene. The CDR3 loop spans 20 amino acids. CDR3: CASRSGRSGGQGAGNTEAFF. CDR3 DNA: TGTGCAAGTCGCTCTGGGCGGTCGGGAGGACAGGGGGCTGGGAACACTGAAGCTTTCTTT.

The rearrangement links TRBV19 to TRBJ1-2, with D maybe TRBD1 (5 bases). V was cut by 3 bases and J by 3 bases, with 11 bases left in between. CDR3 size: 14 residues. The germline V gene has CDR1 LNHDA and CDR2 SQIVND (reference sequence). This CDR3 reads CASSMGGADYGYTF. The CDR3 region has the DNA TGTGCCAGTAGTATGGGAGGGGCGGACTATGGCTACACCTTC.

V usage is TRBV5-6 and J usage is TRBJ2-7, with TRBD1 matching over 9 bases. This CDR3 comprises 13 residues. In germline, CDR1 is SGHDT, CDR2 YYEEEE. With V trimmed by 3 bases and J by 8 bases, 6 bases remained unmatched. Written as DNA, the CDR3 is TGTGCCAGCAGCTCCGGGACAGGGTACCAGCAGTACTTC. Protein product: CASSSGTGYQQYF.

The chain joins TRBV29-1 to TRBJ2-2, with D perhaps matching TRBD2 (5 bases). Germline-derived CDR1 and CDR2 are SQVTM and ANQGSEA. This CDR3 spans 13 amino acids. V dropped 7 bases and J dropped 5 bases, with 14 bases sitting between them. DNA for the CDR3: TGCAGCGCCCCGGACGGAGGAACCGGGGAGCTGTTTTTT. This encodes CSAPDGGTGELFF.

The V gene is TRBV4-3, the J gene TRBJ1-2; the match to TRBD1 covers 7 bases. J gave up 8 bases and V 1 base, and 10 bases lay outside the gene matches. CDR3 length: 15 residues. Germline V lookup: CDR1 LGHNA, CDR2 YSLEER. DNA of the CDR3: TGCGCCAGCAGCCAAGGAAGGGGGCTCATGGAGGGCTACACCTTC. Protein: CASSQGRGLMEGYTF.